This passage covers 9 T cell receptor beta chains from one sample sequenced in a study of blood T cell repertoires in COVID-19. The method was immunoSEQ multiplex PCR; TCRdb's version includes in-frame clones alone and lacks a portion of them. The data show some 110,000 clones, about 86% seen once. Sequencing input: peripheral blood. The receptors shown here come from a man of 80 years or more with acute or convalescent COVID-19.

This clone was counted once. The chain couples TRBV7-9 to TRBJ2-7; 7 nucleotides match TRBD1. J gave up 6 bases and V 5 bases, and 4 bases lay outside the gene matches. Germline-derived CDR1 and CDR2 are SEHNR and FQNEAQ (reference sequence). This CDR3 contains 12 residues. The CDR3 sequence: CASSRDSTEQYF. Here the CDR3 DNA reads TGTGCCAGCAGCAGGGACAGCACCGAGCAGTACTTC.

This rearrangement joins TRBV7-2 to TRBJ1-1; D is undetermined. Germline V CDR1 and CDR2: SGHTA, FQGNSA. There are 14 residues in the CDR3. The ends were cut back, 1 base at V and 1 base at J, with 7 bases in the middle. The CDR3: CASSLVRSNTEAFF. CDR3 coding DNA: TGTGCCAGCAGCTTAGTTCGGTCGAACACTGAAGCTTTCTTT.

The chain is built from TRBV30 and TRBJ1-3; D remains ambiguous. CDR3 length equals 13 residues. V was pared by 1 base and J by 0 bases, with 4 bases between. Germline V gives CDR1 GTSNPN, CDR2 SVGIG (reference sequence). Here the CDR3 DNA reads TGTGCCTGGAGTGGGGCCTCTGGAAACACCATATATTTT. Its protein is CAWSGASGNTIYF.

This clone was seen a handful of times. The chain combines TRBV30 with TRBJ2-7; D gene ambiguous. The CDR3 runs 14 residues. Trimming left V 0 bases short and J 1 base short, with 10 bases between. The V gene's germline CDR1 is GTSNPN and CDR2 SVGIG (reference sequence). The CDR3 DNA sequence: TGTGCCTGGAGTGTAAGTCTAGATTCCTACGAGCAGTACTTC. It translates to CAWSVSLDSYEQYF.

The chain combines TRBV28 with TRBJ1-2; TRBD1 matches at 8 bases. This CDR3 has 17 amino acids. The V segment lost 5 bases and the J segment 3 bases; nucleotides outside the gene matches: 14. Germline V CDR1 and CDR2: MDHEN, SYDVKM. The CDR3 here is CASSPALRLTGDYGYTF. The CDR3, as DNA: TGTGCCAGCAGTCCTGCCCTCCGATTGACAGGGGACTATGGCTACACCTTC.

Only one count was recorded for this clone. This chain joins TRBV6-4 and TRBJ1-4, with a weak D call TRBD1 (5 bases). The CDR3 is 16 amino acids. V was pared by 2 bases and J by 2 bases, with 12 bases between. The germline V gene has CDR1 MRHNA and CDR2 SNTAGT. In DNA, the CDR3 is TGTGCCAGCAGTGACCGGTGGGGGAGGACTAATGAAAAACTGTTTTTT. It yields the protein CASSDRWGRTNEKLFF.

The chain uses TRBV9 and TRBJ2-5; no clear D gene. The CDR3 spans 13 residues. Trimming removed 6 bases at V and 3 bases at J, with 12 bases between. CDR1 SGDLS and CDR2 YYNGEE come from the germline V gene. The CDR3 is CASNRGREETQYF. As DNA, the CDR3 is TGTGCCAGCAATCGCGGCAGAGAAGAGACCCAGTACTTC.

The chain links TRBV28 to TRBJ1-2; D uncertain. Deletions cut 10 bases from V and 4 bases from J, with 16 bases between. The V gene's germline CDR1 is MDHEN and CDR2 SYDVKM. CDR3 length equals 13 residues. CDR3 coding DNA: TGTGCCATCCCGGACGGGGTGGGCTATGGCTACACCTTC. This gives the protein CAIPDGVGYGYTF.

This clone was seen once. CDR3 sequence: CASSLETGGRDTQYF. Written as DNA, the CDR3 is TGCGCCAGCAGCTTGGAAACGGGAGGTCGAGATACGCAGTATTTT. The chain employs TRBV5-1 and TRBJ2-3, with 7 nucleotides matching TRBD2. The CDR3 contains 15 residues. The V segment lost 0 bases and the J segment 5 bases; nucleotides outside the gene matches: 6. CDR1 is SGHRS and CDR2 is YFSETQ in the germline V gene.